This T cell receptor (beta chain) is from a study of T cell clonotyping in hematopoietic cell transplantation. Study results and caveats: Pathologically expanded recipient clonotypes increased progressively from day 30 to day 180 as diversity fell. Graft donor and pretransplant recipient Inverse Simpson Index values predicted broader posttransplant TCR diversity. Cells were unsorted, so CD4 and CD8 contributions were not separated.

This clone was picked up one time. Its antigen is as yet unknown. Here immunoSEQ multiplex PCR was the method, and the copy in TCRdb shows in-frame clones only, minus some. In the table there are around 25,000 clones, approximately 95% of which are singletons. The clonotype originates from a man aged 45-60 years in good health. Some clones in this sample may be carry-over from other donors' samples. The material sequenced was peripheral blood mononuclear cells.

The CDR3 bases are TGTGCCAGCACCGGGGGTTACACCGGGGAGCTGTTTTTT. It encodes CASTGGYTGELFF. The chain joins TRBV28 to TRBJ2-2, with a weak D call TRBD2 (6 bases). The V end was cut by 7 bases, the J end by 3 bases, with 9 bases between. Germline values: CDR1 MDHEN, CDR2 SYDVKM. This CDR3 contains 13 residues.